Below, 17 T cell receptor beta chains from the same sample are listed, as sequenced in a study of blood T cells in healthy people across ages. Sample-barcoded 5' priming and a J-beta primer mix drove a second PCR of roughly 6 to 12 cycles. MiXCR, applied by TCRdb to the 5' RACE reads, yields one record per CDR3 protein. The sample has 800,000 to 1,000,000 distinct CDR3 sequences, about 48% seen once. The sequenced material came from blood. All receptors come from a man younger than 40 in good health.

In the case of this clonotype: A read error may be the cause here, since a much bigger clone is one base away. The V call is TRBV10-3, the J call TRBJ2-7, with a weak D call TRBD2 (6 bases). The CDR3 consists of 13 residues. CDR1 is ENHRY, CDR2 SYGVKD, per germline. V lost 3 bases, J lost 12 bases, and 18 bases lay in between. The DNA for the CDR3 is TGTGCCATCAGTGAAGGTAGCGGCGAGACCCGGTACTTC. Its translation: CAISEGSGETRYF.

This clonotype was found many times. The genes are TRBV24-1 and TRBJ2-3, with a possible D match to TRBD1 (6 bases). The V gene's germline CDR1 is KGHDR and CDR2 SFDVKD. This CDR3 has 14 residues. V was cut by 4 bases and J by 1 base, with 8 bases left in between. CDR3 nucleotide sequence: TGTGCCACCAGTGACCCAGGGGGCACAGATACGCAGTATTTT. Translating it yields CATSDPGGTDTQYF.

This sequence joins TRBV20-1 and TRBJ1-2, with D tentatively TRBD1 (5 bases). V dropped 6 bases and J dropped 5 bases, with 22 bases sitting between them. This CDR3 spans 15 amino acids. The V gene's germline CDR1 is DFQATT and CDR2 SNEGSKA (reference sequence). The CDR3 loop reads CSAVATALRGYGYTF. DNA for the CDR3: TGCAGTGCCGTAGCGACAGCGCTTAGAGGGTATGGCTACACCTTC.

V and J are TRBV5-6 and TRBJ1-2; D uncertain. Germline V gene data show CDR1 as SGHDT and CDR2 as YYEEEE. V lost 4 bases and J lost 10, with 14 bases in between. The length of the CDR3 is 12 residues. The CDR3 DNA sequence: TGTGCCAGCAGCGGAAGTCCCTTCGACTACACCTTC. It codes for CASSGSPFDYTF. The full variable domain, completed using reference TRBV5-6 and TRBJ1-2, is DAGVTQSPTHLIKTRGQQVTLRCSPKSGHDTVSWYQQALGQGPQFIFQYYEEEERQRGNFPDRFSGHQFPNYSSELNVNALLLGDSALYLCASSGSPFDYTFGSGTRLTVV.

The chain carries TRBV28 and TRBJ2-7, with D tentatively TRBD1 (6 bases). The CDR3 spans 14 residues. V was shortened by 2 bases and J by 4 bases, with 12 bases between the two germline ends. Germline V gene sequence: CDR1 MDHEN, CDR2 SYDVKM. The CDR3 reads CASSLTGSGYEQYF. Here the CDR3 DNA reads TGTGCCAGCAGTTTAACAGGGTCGGGGTACGAGCAGTACTTC.

This clonotype was seen a few times. The chain combines TRBV28 with TRBJ1-5, with a weak D call TRBD1 (5 bases). Trimming cost V 5 bases and J 1 base, with 9 bases left between them. The V gene's germline CDR1 is MDHEN and CDR2 SYDVKM. This CDR3 is 14 amino acids long. The CDR3 is CASSMGGSNQPQHF. The CDR3 DNA sequence: TGTGCCAGCAGTATGGGGGGGAGCAATCAGCCCCAGCATTTT. The entire variable domain, with the rest obtained from reference TRBV28 and TRBJ1-5, is as follows: DVKVTQSSRYLVKRTGEKVFLECVQDMDHENMFWYRQDPGLGLRLIYFSYDVKMKEKGDIPEGYSVSREKKERFSLILESASTNQTSMYLCASSMGGSNQPQHFGDGTRLSIL.

As to this clonotype: A read error may produce the germline difference seen at one junction end. This chain connects TRBV27 to TRBJ2-1, with D possibly matching TRBD1 (7 bases). The CDR3 loop spans 14 amino acids. Germline-derived CDR1 and CDR2 are MNHEY and SMNVEV (reference sequence). CDR3 in DNA: TGTGCCAGCAGGACTAGACAGGGCTACTATGAGCAGTTCTTC. It specifies CASRTRQGYYEQFF.

This chain connects TRBV2 to TRBJ2-1, with 7 bases matching TRBD1. CDR3 size: 14 residues. CDR1 is SNHLY, CDR2 FYNNEI, per germline. With 3 bases clipped from V and 9 bases from J, the junction kept 8 bases outside the gene matches. CDR3 DNA: TGTGCCAGCAGTGAGCCGGGACAGTGGAGTGAGCAGTTCTTC. This codes for CASSEPGQWSEQFF.

The chain couples TRBV6-2 or TRBV6-3 to TRBJ2-3; D call uncertain. The CDR3 covers 13 residues. CDR1 is MNHEY and CDR2 is SVGEGT in the germline V gene. V lost 8 bases to trimming and J lost 1 base, with 10 bases between them. As DNA, the CDR3 is TGTGCCAGCGAGAGGACGGGCACAGATACGCAGTATTTT. It translates to CASERTGTDTQYF.

V usage is TRBV29-1 and J usage is TRBJ2-4; no clear D. The germline CDR1 and CDR2 sequences are SQVTM and ANQGSEA. Trimming stripped 4 bases from V and 9 bases from J, with 19 bases between. This CDR3 comprises 14 residues. The CDR3 here is CSVVQLGPFSIQYF. The CDR3 coding sequence is TGCAGCGTTGTACAGCTAGGGCCTTTCAGCATTCAGTACTTC.

V usage is TRBV29-1 and J usage is TRBJ2-1; a weak D match, TRBD2 (6 bases). Trimming cost V 4 bases and J 6 bases, with 10 bases left between them. The CDR3 length is 12 residues. Looked up from germline, CDR1 is SQVTM and CDR2 is ANQGSEA. In DNA, the CDR3 is TGCAGCGTTGTCGGGAGCCTCAATGAGCAGTTCTTC. This gives the protein CSVVGSLNEQFF.

Details on this clonotype: One base away lies a much larger clone, so this may be a sequencing read error. CDR3 sequence: CASSVVLGTSQQYF. DNA of the CDR3: TGTGCCAGCAGCGTGGTTTTGGGCACCTCGCAGCAGTACTTC. This chain uses TRBV9 with TRBJ2-5; D is unclear. The CDR3 contains 14 residues. V gave up 2 bases and J gave up 11 bases, with 19 bases separating them. Germline loops: CDR1 SGDLS, CDR2 YYNGEE.

The CDR3 loop is CASGFRSDEQYF. The DNA of the CDR3 is TGTGCCAGCGGGTTTCGGTCGGACGAGCAGTACTTC. This rearrangement joins TRBV27 to TRBJ2-7; the D is unclear. The CDR3 runs 12 residues. The V gene lost 8 bases and the J gene lost 5 bases, with 13 bases spanning the gap. Per the germline V gene, CDR1 is MNHEY and CDR2 is SMNVEV (reference sequence).

The chain uses TRBV4-3 and TRBJ2-5; D gene unclear. The J call could be wrong; TRBJ2-7 is a better fit for the DNA end. CDR3 length: 13 residues. Per germline, CDR1 LGHNA and CDR2 YSLEER. CDR3 coding DNA: TGCGCCAGCAGCCAAGATATCCGTTACGAGCAGTACTTC. It specifies CASSQDIRYEQYF.

The gene calls are TRBV29-1 and TRBJ2-6; D is possibly TRBD1 (6 bases). Trimming shortened V by 4 bases and J by 0 bases, and 19 bases separated the two germline ends. Germline CDR1 reads SQVTM; CDR2 reads ANQGSEA. The CDR3 runs 18 residues. The DNA for the CDR3 is TGCAGCGTTGGCACAGAGAGGGGGAAGAACTCTGGGGCCAACGTCCTGACTTTC. This gives the protein CSVGTERGKNSGANVLTF.

This clonotype showed up just a few times. V and J are TRBV27 and TRBJ2-7; a weak D match, TRBD1 (5 bases). From germline, CDR1 is MNHEY and CDR2 SMNVEV (reference sequence). V lost 8 bases to trimming and J lost 2 bases, with 10 bases between them. This CDR3 is 12 amino acids long. The chain's CDR3 is CASWGLTYEQYF. CDR3 bases: TGTGCCAGCTGGGGCCTGACCTACGAGCAGTACTTC.

DNA of the CDR3: TGTGCCAGCAGCCACGCTAGCGGGGTCGGGGAGCTGTTTTTT. Protein product: CASSHASGVGELFF. This chain links TRBV3-1 with TRBJ2-2, with 9 nucleotides matching TRBD2. The trim removed 3 bases at V and 7 bases at J, leaving 3 bases unmatched. CDR3 length: 14 residues. Germline V gene lookup returns CDR1 LGHDT and CDR2 YNNKEL (reference sequence). Based on the CDR3 plus reference TRBV3-1 and TRBJ2-2, the full variable domain is DTAVSQTPKYLVTQMGNDKSIKCEQNLGHDTMYWYKQDSKKFLKIMFSYNNKELIINETVPNRFSPKSPDKAHLNLHINSLELGDSAVYFCASSHASGVGELFFGEGSRLTVL.